This T cell receptor beta chain was identified during a study of T cells in Graves' hyperthyroidism and ophthalmopathy. The J segment lost 4 bases and the V segment lost 0 bases, leaving 5 bases of the junction unmatched. Per the germline V gene, CDR1 is SEHNR and CDR2 is FQNEAQ (reference sequence). The CDR3 contains 15 residues. Amplified TCR beta CDR3 regions derived from RNA transcripts. When the TCR CDR3 underwent first-round RT-PCR, the HTBI primer set was used. A single record per CDR3 protein comes from TCRdb applying MiXCR to the multiplex PCR reads. The table has 550,000 to 700,000 distinct CDR3 sequences, roughly 14% seen once. Patients showing uncontrolled infection, other autoimmune disease, pregnancy or lactation were ineligible. Diagnostic assessment was based on clinical symptoms, serum thyroxine and TRAb, thyroid ultrasound and orbital computed tomography. Out of approximately 10 ml of fresh peripheral blood came the PBMCs.

This clonotype was seen only a few times. Sequenced material: blood. The sequence was collected from a woman between 40 and 55 years old with Graves' ophthalmopathy. The chain links TRBV7-9 to TRBJ2-5; 7 bases are a match to TRBD1. The CDR3 here is CASSLARRGRETQYF. The CDR3 DNA follows: TGTGCCAGCAGCTTAGCGCGTAGGGGGCGAGAGACCCAGTACTTC.